These 30 T cell receptor beta chains share one sample of origin, sequenced in a study of a mutant IDH1 vaccine in newly diagnosed glioma. The assay was immunoSEQ multiplex PCR, and TCRdb's table has in-frame clones only and misses some. The sample lists tens of thousands of clones; about 87% were seen once. Indicated time point: week 23, last vaccination. Vaccination comprised doses that each held 300 ug of mutant IDH1 20-mer peptide, plus topical imiquimod. The antigens these receptors bind are not known. This sample comprised PBMCs, obtained from a glioma patient whose treatment included an IDH1 peptide vaccine. The source is a man younger than 30 with glioma.

This chain joins TRBV7-6 and TRBJ1-4, with D possibly matching TRBD1 (5 bases). This CDR3 spans 15 amino acids. Germline CDR1 reads SGHVS; CDR2 reads FNYEAQ. Trimming removed 2 bases at V and 7 bases at J, with 14 bases between. The CDR3 loop is CASSLRGRKSEKLFF. DNA of the CDR3: TGTGCCAGCAGCTTAAGGGGCAGGAAATCTGAAAAACTGTTTTTT. The whole variable domain, remainder taken from reference TRBV7-6 and TRBJ1-4, is GAGVSQSPRYKVTKRGQDVALRCDPISGHVSLYWYRQALGQGPEFLTYFNYEAQQDKSGLPNDRFSAERPEGSISTLTIQRTEQRDSAMYRCASSLRGRKSEKLFFGSGTQLSVL.

J is TRBJ1-2 and V is TRBV7-8; the D gene is possibly TRBD1 (5 bases). The germline V gene has CDR1 SGHVS and CDR2 FQNEAQ. The ends were cut back, 5 bases at V and 2 bases at J, with 9 bases in the middle. This CDR3 is 13 amino acids long. Written as DNA, the CDR3 is TGTGCCAGCAGCCAAGACAGAAACTATGGCTACACCTTC. It translates to CASSQDRNYGYTF.

This clone occurred a few times. This chain links TRBV6-1 with TRBJ1-5, with D perhaps matching TRBD1 (5 bases). V was pared by 5 bases and J by 7 bases, with 18 bases between. The CDR3 sequence is 15 residues long. The germline gives CDR1 MNHNS, CDR2 SASEGT. The CDR3 here is CASSHRDLVSQPQHF. CDR3 in DNA: TGTGCCAGCAGTCACCGGGACCTAGTCAGCCAGCCCCAGCATTTT.

Only a few counts were recorded for this clone. This chain links TRBV5-1 with TRBJ1-1, with no clear D. The CDR3 has 13 amino acids. From germline, CDR1 is SGHRS and CDR2 YFSETQ. Trimming cost V 1 base and J 0 bases, with 4 bases left between them. The CDR3 region is CASSLTVNTEAFF. The CDR3, as DNA: TGCGCCAGCAGCTTGACAGTGAACACTGAAGCTTTCTTT.

This chain uses TRBV7-9 with TRBJ1-3; possibly TRBD1 for D (5 bases). V shed 1 base and J shed 0 bases, with 7 bases lying between them. Germline V gene sequence: CDR1 SEHNR, CDR2 FQNEAQ (reference sequence). This CDR3 contains 15 residues. In nucleotides, the CDR3 is TGTGCCAGCAGCTTAGACAGGAGCTCTGGAAACACCATATATTTT. Translation: CASSLDRSSGNTIYF.

The chain joins TRBV27 to TRBJ1-1, with TRBD1 matching 10 bases. There are 15 residues in the CDR3. Per the germline V gene, CDR1 is MNHEY and CDR2 is SMNVEV (reference sequence). The V segment lost 3 bases and the J segment 1 base; nucleotides outside the gene matches: 2. CDR3 amino acids: CASSFGTGANTEAFF. CDR3 nucleotides: TGTGCCAGCAGTTTCGGGACAGGGGCGAACACTGAAGCTTTCTTT.

V is TRBV10-3 and J is TRBJ1-1; 7 positions match TRBD1. Looked up from germline, CDR1 is ENHRY and CDR2 is SYGVKD. The length of the CDR3 is 15 residues. J was trimmed by 2 bases and V by 0 bases; bases with no gene match: 3. The CDR3 DNA sequence: TGTGCCATCAGTGAGTCGGGACAGACAAACACTGAAGCTTTCTTT. Its protein product is CAISESGQTNTEAFF.

This rearrangement joins TRBV7-8 to TRBJ1-5; the match to TRBD1 covers 8 bases. In germline, CDR1 is SGHVS, CDR2 FQNEAQ. With V trimmed by 1 base and J by 6 bases, 5 bases remained unmatched. The CDR3 has 15 amino acids. In DNA, the CDR3 is TGTGCCAGCAGCTTAGGGGGACAGGCGCGTCAGCCCCAGCATTTT. Protein: CASSLGGQARQPQHF. Full variable domain (outside the CDR3, taken from reference TRBV7-8 and TRBJ1-5): GAGVSQSPRYKVAKRGQDVALRCDPISGHVSLFWYQQALGQGPEFLTYFQNEAQLDKSGLPSDRFFAERPEGSVSTLKIQRTQQEDSAVYLCASSLGGQARQPQHFGDGTRLSIL.

Comment on this clone: A read error may produce the germline difference seen at one junction end. The chain employs TRBV7-7 and TRBJ2-5, with D perhaps matching TRBD1 or TRBD2 (5 bases each). Looked up from germline, CDR1 is SSHAT and CDR2 is FNYEAQ (reference sequence). CDR3 length equals 18 residues. CDR3 nucleotides: TGTGCTAGCAGCTCATCTTCTAGGAACGGGGCCCCGGGTGAGACCCAGTACTTC. This translates into CASSSSSRNGAPGETQYF. Variable domain in full (rest from reference TRBV7-7 and TRBJ2-5): GAGVSQSPRYKVTKRGQDVTLRCDPISSHATLYWYQQALGQGPEFLTYFNYEAQPDKSGLPSDRFSAERPEGSISTLTIQRTEQRDSAMYRCASSSSSRNGAPGETQYFGPGTRLLVL.

The CDR3 spells CASSDSGRYSNQPQHF. CDR3 DNA sequence: TGTGCCAGCAGTGACTCGGGAAGATATAGCAATCAGCCCCAGCATTTT. J is TRBJ1-5 and V is TRBV6-4, with D unresolved. Germline CDR1 and CDR2: MRHNA and SNTAGT. Trimming left V 0 bases short and J 0 bases short, with 9 bases between. This CDR3 is 16 amino acids long.

The chain recombines TRBV29-1 with TRBJ2-2; D is undetermined. The CDR3 extends over 11 amino acids. Germline V gene data show CDR1 as SQVTM and CDR2 as ANQGSEA. Trimming shortened V by 4 bases and J by 6 bases, and 6 bases separated the two germline ends. The CDR3 here is CSVAEAGELFF. The CDR3 nucleotides are TGCAGCGTTGCCGAAGCCGGGGAGCTGTTTTTT.

The genes are TRBV12-5 and TRBJ1-4; TRBD1 matches at 8 bases. Losses at the gene ends were 2 bases for V and 0 bases for J; bases not matched to a gene: 8. Germline CDR1 LGHNT, CDR2 FRNRAP. The CDR3 is 18 amino acids. The CDR3 sequence is CASGLTWGQAPTNEKLFF. Here the CDR3 DNA reads TGTGCTAGTGGTTTGACATGGGGACAGGCGCCAACTAATGAAAAACTGTTTTTT.

V usage is TRBV5-1 and J usage is TRBJ2-3; D uncertain. Germline assignment: CDR1 SGHRS and CDR2 YFSETQ. The CDR3 has 15 residues. V shed 7 bases and J shed 4 bases, with 19 bases lying between them. CDR3 coding DNA: TGCGCCAGCTCTGAGACCCCGCGACCTCCAGATACGCAGTATTTT. Translation gives CASSETPRPPDTQYF.

This clone was observed a few times. The V gene is TRBV4-1, the J gene TRBJ2-6; D uncertain. Germline CDR1 is MGHRA and CDR2 is YSYEKL. The ends were cut back, 1 base at V and 0 bases at J, with 7 bases in the middle. The CDR3 loop spans 16 amino acids. CDR3 sequence (DNA): TGCGCCAGCAGCCAAGTCACAGCCTCTGGGGCCAACGTCCTGACTTTC. It specifies CASSQVTASGANVLTF.

The table lists this clone with a few counts. J is TRBJ2-1 and V is TRBV9; 7 bases fit TRBD2. The CDR3 has 16 amino acids. Germline lookup yields CDR1 SGDLS and CDR2 YYNGEE. J gave up 7 bases and V 0 bases, and 10 bases lay outside the gene matches. The CDR3 nucleotides are TGTGCCAGCAGCGTAGGAATTGTGGGGGGGGAAAATGAGCAGTTCTTC. Its protein product is CASSVGIVGGENEQFF.

The CDR3 region has the DNA TGTGCAGGCTCCCTTTCGGGGACAGCGAATCAGCCCCAGCATTTT. Its translation: CAGSLSGTANQPQHF. The chain has TRBV6-6 and TRBJ1-5, with 7 bases identical to TRBD1. CDR1 and CDR2 (germline): MNHNY, SVGAGI (reference sequence). The CDR3 consists of 15 residues.

V is TRBV4-1 and J is TRBJ1-1; the D gene is possibly TRBD1 (6 bases). The length of the CDR3 is 16 residues. V lost 4 bases, J lost 0 bases, and 15 bases lay in between. The germline CDR1 and CDR2 sequences are MGHRA and YSYEKL. CDR3 residues: CASSLLPQGLNTEAFF. The CDR3 coding sequence is TGCGCCAGCAGCCTCCTCCCACAGGGCTTGAACACTGAAGCTTTCTTT.

The V call is TRBV19, the J call TRBJ2-3, with TRBD2 identical over 8 bases. The V and J ends lost 7 bases and 2 bases, in that order; junction bases with no gene match: 5. This CDR3 has 14 residues. Germline-derived CDR1 and CDR2 are LNHDA and SQIVND (reference sequence). CDR3 sequence reads: CASTRGGTTDTQYF. DNA for the CDR3: TGTGCCAGTACACGCGGGGGGACCACAGATACGCAGTATTTT.

The genes are TRBV6-6 and TRBJ1-1; no reliable D call. Germline V gene lookup returns CDR1 MNHNY and CDR2 SVGAGI (reference sequence). There are 12 residues in the CDR3. V was pared by 4 bases and J by 8 bases, with 11 bases between. CDR3 in amino acids: CASSLIDGEAFF. In DNA form, the CDR3 reads TGTGCCAGCAGTTTGATTGATGGGGAAGCTTTCTTT.

The chain recombines TRBV11-3 with TRBJ2-1; TRBD2 aligns across 16 bases. V lost 5 bases to trimming and J lost 5 bases; unmatched junction nucleotides: 9. Germline V lookup: CDR1 SGHNT, CDR2 YENEEA. This CDR3 has 18 amino acids. Here the CDR3 DNA reads TGTGCCAGCAGCCCGTCGGGACTAGCGGGAGGGCGCGACAATGAGCAGTTCTTC. Protein sequence: CASSPSGLAGGRDNEQFF. Full variable domain (outside the CDR3, taken from reference TRBV11-3 and TRBJ2-1): EAGVVQSPRYKIIEKKQPVAFWCNPISGHNTLYWYLQNLGQGPELLIRYENEEAVDDSQLPKDRFSAERLKGVDSTLKIQPAELGDSAVYLCASSPSGLAGGRDNEQFFGPGTRLTVL.

The chain joins TRBV4-3 to TRBJ1-5; 8 positions agree with TRBD1. J was trimmed by 1 base and V by 1 base; bases with no gene match: 0. Germline V gene sequence: CDR1 LGHNA, CDR2 YSLEER. The CDR3 is 15 amino acids. CDR3 region: CASSQGTGSNQPQHF. In DNA, the CDR3 is TGCGCCAGCAGCCAAGGGACAGGGAGCAATCAGCCCCAGCATTTT.

This chain uses TRBV6-5 with TRBJ2-5; 9 bases map to TRBD1. V trimming: 4 bases; J trimming: 5 bases; junction bases outside the gene matches: 5. CDR3 length equals 14 residues. Looked up from germline, CDR1 is MNHEY and CDR2 is SVGAGI. CDR3 sequence (DNA): TGTGCCAGCAGTTGGGGACAGGGCGTCGAGACCCAGTACTTC. Protein sequence: CASSWGQGVETQYF.

This chain uses TRBV18 with TRBJ1-2; 8 positions agree with TRBD1. Germline V lookup: CDR1 KGHSH, CDR2 LQKENI. Trimming at V came to 1 base and at J to 0 bases, leaving 4 bases not matched to a gene. CDR3 size: 16 residues. The CDR3 DNA sequence: TGTGCCAGCTCACCACTCGACAGGGGAGCTAACTATGGCTACACCTTC. Its protein product is CASSPLDRGANYGYTF.

This clone was detected only once. The chain recombines TRBV2 with TRBJ2-7; 10 positions agree with TRBD1. The CDR3 is made up of 15 amino acids. Germline CDR1 is SNHLY and CDR2 is FYNNEI. Germline trimming cut 6 bases from V and 4 bases from J; bases unmatched to any gene: 9. CDR3 amino acids: CASRAVTGGWYEQYF. The CDR3 nucleotides read TGTGCCAGCAGGGCGGTGACAGGGGGCTGGTACGAGCAGTACTTC.

The V call is TRBV2, the J call TRBJ1-1, with D possibly being TRBD1 (5 bases). CDR1 is SNHLY, CDR2 FYNNEI, per germline. The CDR3 extends over 13 amino acids. V lost 7 bases and J 1 base, leaving 10 bases between the germline ends. The CDR3 DNA sequence: TGTGCCAGCACGGACACCAAGAACACTGAAGCTTTCTTT. It yields the protein CASTDTKNTEAFF. Using reference TRBV2 and TRBJ1-1 for the parts outside the CDR3, the full variable domain is EPEVTQTPSHQVTQMGQEVILRCVPISNHLYFYWYRQILGQKVEFLVSFYNNEISEKSEIFDDQFSVERPDGSNFTLKIRSTKLEDSAMYFCASTDTKNTEAFFGQGTRLTVV.

The chain combines TRBV18 with TRBJ2-7; TRBD1 matches 7 bases. This CDR3 comprises 16 residues. Germline V lookup: CDR1 KGHSH, CDR2 LQKENI. Trimming took 3 bases from V and 2 from J; bases not matched to a gene: 10. The CDR3 here is CASSPHPPGQPYEQYF. The DNA of the CDR3 is TGTGCCAGCTCACCCCATCCCCCGGGACAGCCCTACGAGCAGTACTTC.

The chain uses TRBV18 and TRBJ1-2; a weak D match, TRBD1 (5 bases). CDR3 length: 16 residues. V lost 2 bases to trimming and J lost 4 bases, with 17 bases between them. Germline assignment: CDR1 KGHSH and CDR2 LQKENI. For the CDR3, the DNA is TGTGCCAGCTCACCATCCACCGGGGCAGACAGCTATGGCTACACCTTC. This gives the protein CASSPSTGADSYGYTF. The full variable domain, rest sourced from reference TRBV18 and TRBJ1-2, is NAGVMQNPRHLVRRRGQEARLRCSPMKGHSHVYWYRQLPEEGLKFMVYLQKENIIDESGMPKERFSAEFPKEGPSILRIQQVVRGDSAAYFCASSPSTGADSYGYTFGSGTRLTVV.

This rearrangement joins TRBV6-5 to TRBJ1-2; D unclear. Trimming pared 2 bases from V and 8 bases from J, leaving 15 bases between. The CDR3 runs to 14 residues. CDR1 is MNHEY and CDR2 is SVGAGI in the germline V gene. In DNA form, the CDR3 reads TGTGCCAGCAGTTACACCCCCGCCCCCCGGGGCTACACCTTC. Translated: CASSYTPAPRGYTF.

V and J are TRBV9 and TRBJ2-5; no definite D call. Between the trimmed V and J ends, which lost 0 bases and 1 base, there was a span of 16 bases. Germline V gene data show CDR1 as SGDLS and CDR2 as YYNGEE. The CDR3 sequence is 17 residues long. As DNA, the CDR3 is TGTGCCAGCAGCGTAGCCATAAACGGCAGGCCCCAAGAGACCCAGTACTTC. This encodes CASSVAINGRPQETQYF.

This clone was found a few times. The chain couples TRBV9 to TRBJ1-1; D might be TRBD1 (6 bases). Germline V gene lookup returns CDR1 SGDLS and CDR2 YYNGEE. The CDR3 consists of 13 residues. Deletions cut 6 bases from V and 3 bases from J, with 12 bases between. CDR3 in DNA: TGTGCCAGCAACTCGGGGGGCGACACTGAAGCTTTCTTT. As protein: CASNSGGDTEAFF. The full variable domain, its missing parts supplied by reference TRBV9 and TRBJ1-1, is DSGVTQTPKHLITATGQRVTLRCSPRSGDLSVYWYQQSLDQGLQFLIQYYNGEERAKGNILERFSAQQFPDLHSELNLSSLELGDSALYFCASNSGGDTEAFFGQGTRLTVV.